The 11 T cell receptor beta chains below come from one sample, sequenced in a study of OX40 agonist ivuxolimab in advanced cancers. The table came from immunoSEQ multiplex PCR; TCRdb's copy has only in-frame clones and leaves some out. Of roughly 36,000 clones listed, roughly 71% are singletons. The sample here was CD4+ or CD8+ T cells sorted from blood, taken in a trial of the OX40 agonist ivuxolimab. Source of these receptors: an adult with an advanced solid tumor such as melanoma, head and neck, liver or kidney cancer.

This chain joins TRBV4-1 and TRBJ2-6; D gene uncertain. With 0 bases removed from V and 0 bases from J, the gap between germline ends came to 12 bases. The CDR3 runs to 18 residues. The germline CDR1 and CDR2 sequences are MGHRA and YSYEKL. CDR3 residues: CASSQDNGFLSGANVLTF. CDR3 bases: TGCGCCAGCAGCCAAGATAATGGGTTTCTCTCTGGGGCCAACGTCCTGACTTTC.

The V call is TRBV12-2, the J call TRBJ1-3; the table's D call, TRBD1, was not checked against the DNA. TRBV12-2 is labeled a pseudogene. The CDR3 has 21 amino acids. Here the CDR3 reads CASRLVAPPFGGRPSGNTIYF. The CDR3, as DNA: TGTGCAAGTCGCTTAGTGGCCCCTCCGTTTGGGGGCCGCCCCTCTGGAAACACCATATATTTT.

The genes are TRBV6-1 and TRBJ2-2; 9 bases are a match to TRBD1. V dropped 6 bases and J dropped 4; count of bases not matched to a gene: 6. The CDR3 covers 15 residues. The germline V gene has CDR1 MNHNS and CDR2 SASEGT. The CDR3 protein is CASRSGTGFTGELFF. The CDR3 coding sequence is TGTGCCAGCAGATCCGGGACAGGGTTCACCGGGGAGCTGTTTTTT.

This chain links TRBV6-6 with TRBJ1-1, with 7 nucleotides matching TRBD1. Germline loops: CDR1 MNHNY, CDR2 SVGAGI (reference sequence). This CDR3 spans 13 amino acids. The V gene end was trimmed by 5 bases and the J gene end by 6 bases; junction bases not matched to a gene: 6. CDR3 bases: TGTGCCAGCAGTGGGCGGGACAGCTCTGAAGCTTTCTTT. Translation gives CASSGRDSSEAFF.

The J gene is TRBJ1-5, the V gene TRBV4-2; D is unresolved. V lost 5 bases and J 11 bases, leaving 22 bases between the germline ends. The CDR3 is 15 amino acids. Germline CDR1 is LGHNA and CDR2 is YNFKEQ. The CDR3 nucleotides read TGTGCCAGCAGCTTGCCACTTATTCCGGGCATGGCCCAGCATTTT. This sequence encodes CASSLPLIPGMAQHF.

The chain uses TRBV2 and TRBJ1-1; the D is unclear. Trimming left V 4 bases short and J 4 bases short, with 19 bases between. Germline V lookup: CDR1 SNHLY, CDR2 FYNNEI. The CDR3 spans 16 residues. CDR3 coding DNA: TGTGCCAGCAGTGGAACCATGGCCACCGGCGGCACTGAAGCTTTCTTT. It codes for CASSGTMATGGTEAFF.

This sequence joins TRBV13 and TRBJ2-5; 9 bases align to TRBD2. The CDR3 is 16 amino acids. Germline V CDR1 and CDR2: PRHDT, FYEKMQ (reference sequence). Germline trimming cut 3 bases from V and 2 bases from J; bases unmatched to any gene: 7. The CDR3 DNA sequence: TGTGCCAGCAGCTTGTTGGGAGCGGGGGGACAAGAGACCCAGTACTTC. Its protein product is CASSLLGAGGQETQYF.

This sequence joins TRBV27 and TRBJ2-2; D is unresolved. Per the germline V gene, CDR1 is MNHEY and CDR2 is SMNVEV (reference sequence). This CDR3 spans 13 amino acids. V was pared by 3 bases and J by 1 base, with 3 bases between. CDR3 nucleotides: TGTGCCAGCAGTTTCCAGAACACCGGGGAGCTGTTTTTT. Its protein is CASSFQNTGELFF.

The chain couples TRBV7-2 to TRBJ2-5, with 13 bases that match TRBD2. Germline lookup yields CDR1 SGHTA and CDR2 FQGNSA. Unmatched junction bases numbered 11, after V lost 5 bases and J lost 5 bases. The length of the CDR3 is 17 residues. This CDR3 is CASSRQTSGGARETQYF. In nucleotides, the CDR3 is TGTGCCAGCAGCCGTCAAACTAGCGGGGGGGCCCGGGAGACCCAGTACTTC.

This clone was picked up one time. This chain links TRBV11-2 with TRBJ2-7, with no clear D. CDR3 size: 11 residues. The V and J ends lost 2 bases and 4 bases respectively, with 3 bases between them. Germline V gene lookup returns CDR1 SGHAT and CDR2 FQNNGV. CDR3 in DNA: TGTGCCAGCAGCTTACAATACGAGCAGTACGTC. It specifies CASSLQYEQYV.

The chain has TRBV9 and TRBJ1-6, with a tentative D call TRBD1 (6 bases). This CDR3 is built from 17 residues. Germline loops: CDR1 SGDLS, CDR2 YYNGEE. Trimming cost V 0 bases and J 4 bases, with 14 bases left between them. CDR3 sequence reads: CASSVGVGAHYNSPLHF. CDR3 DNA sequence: TGTGCCAGCAGCGTAGGGGTGGGGGCCCATTATAATTCACCCCTCCACTTT.